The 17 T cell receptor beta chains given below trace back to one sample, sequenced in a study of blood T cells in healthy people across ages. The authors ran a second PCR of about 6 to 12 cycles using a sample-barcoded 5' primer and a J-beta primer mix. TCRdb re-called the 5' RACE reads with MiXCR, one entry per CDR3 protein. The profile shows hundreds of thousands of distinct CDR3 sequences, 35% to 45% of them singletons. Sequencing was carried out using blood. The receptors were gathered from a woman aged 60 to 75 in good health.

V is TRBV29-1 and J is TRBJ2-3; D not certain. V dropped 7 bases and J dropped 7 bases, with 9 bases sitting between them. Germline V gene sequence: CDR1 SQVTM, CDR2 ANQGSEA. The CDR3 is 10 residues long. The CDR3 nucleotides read TGCAGCGACTACCCCAATACGCAGTATTTT. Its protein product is CSDYPNTQYF.

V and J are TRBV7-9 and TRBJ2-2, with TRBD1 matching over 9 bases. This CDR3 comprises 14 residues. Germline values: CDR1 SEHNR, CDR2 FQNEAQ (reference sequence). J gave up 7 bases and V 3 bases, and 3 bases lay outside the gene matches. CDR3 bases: TGTGCCAGCAGCTTCGAGGACAGGGGCGGGGAGCTGTTTTTT. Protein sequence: CASSFEDRGGELFF.

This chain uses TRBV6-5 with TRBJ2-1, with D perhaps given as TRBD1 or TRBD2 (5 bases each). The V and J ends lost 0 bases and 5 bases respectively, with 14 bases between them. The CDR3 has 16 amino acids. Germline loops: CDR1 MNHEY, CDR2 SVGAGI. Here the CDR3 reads CASSYSAGTGNNEQFF. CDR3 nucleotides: TGTGCCAGCAGTTACTCAGCAGGGACGGGAAACAATGAGCAGTTCTTC.

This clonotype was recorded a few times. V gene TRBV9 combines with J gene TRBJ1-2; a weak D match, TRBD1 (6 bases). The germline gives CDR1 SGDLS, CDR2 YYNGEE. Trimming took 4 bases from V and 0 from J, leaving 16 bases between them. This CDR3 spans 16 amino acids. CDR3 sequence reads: CASSRLGGLSNYGYTF. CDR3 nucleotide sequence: TGTGCCAGCAGCCGTCTGGGGGGGCTTTCTAACTATGGCTACACCTTC.

For the CDR3, the DNA is TGTGCCAGCAGCCTCCGGACTAGCGGGGGGGCGATGGGTGAGCAGTTCTTC. Translating gives CASSLRTSGGAMGEQFF. The chain recombines TRBV11-2 with TRBJ2-1, with 15 bases that match TRBD2. CDR3 length: 17 amino acids. After removal of 5 bases from V and 9 bases from J, the junction contained 11 bases not matched to a gene. Germline V gene lookup returns CDR1 SGHAT and CDR2 FQNNGV. The whole variable domain, filled in from reference TRBV11-2 and TRBJ2-1, reads EAGVAQSPRYKIIEKRQSVAFWCNPISGHATLYWYQQILGQGPKLLIQFQNNGVVDDSQLPKDRFSAERLKGVDSTLKIQPAKLEDSAVYLCASSLRTSGGAMGEQFFGPGTRLTVL.

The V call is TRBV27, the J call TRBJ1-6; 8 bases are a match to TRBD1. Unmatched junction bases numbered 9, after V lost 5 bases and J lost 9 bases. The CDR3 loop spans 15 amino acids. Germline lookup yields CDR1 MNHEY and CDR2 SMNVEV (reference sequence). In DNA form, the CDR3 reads TGTGCCAGCAGTCCTCCGACAGGGGATTTTTCACCCCTCCACTTT. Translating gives CASSPPTGDFSPLHF.

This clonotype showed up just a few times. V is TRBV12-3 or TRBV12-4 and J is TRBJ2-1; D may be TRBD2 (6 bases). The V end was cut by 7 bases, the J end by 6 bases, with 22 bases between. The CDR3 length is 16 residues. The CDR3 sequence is CASTSGGFRILNEQFF. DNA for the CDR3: TGTGCCAGCACCTCAGGAGGGTTCAGGATACTCAATGAGCAGTTCTTC.

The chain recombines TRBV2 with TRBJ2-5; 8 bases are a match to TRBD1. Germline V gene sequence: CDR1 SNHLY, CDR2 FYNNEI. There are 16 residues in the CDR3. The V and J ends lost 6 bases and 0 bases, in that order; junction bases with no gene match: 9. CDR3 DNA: TGTGCCAGCAGCATAGCCGGGACAGGTTACCAAGAGACCCAGTACTTC. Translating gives CASSIAGTGYQETQYF.

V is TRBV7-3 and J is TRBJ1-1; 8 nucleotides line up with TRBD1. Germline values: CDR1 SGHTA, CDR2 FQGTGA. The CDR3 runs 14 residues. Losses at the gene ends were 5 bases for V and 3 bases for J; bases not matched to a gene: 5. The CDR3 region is CASSIQGQDTEAFF. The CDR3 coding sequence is TGTGCCAGCAGCATACAGGGACAGGACACTGAAGCTTTCTTT.

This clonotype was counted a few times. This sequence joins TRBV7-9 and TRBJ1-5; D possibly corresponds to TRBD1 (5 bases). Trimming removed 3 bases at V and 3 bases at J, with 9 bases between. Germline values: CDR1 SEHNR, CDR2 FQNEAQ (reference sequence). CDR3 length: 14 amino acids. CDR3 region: CASSFARDNQPQHF. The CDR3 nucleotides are TGTGCCAGCAGCTTCGCCAGGGACAATCAGCCCCAGCATTTT.

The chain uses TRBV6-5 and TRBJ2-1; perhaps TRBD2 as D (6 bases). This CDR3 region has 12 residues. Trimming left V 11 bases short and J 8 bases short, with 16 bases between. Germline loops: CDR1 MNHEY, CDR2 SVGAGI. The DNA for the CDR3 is TGTGCCTCCAGCCGGGGGTCGCATGAGCAGTTCTTC. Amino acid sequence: CASSRGSHEQFF.

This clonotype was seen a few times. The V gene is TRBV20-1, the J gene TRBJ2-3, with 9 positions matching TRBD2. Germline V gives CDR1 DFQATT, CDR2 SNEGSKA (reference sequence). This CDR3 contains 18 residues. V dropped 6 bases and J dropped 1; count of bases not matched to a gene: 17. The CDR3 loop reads CSARDPSGAKGRTDTQYF. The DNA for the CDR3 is TGCAGTGCCAGGGACCCTAGCGGGGCAAAGGGTCGCACAGATACGCAGTATTTT.

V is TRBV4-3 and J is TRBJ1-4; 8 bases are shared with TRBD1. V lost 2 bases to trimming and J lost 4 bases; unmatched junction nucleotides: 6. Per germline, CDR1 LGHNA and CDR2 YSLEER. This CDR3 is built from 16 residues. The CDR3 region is CASSQRQGAVNEKLFF. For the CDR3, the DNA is TGCGCCAGCAGCCAACGCCAGGGGGCGGTTAATGAAAAACTGTTTTTT.

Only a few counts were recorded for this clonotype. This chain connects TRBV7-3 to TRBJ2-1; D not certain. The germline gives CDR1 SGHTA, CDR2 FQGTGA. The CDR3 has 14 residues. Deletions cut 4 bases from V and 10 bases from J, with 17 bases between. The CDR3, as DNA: TGTGCCAGCAGCTCGTCTCCGCAAGGCTTGGAGCAGTTCTTC. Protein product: CASSSSPQGLEQFF. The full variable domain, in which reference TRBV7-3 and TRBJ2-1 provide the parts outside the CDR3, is GAGVSQTPSNKVTEKGKYVELRCDPISGHTALYWYRQSLGQGPEFLIYFQGTGAADDSGLPNDRFFAVRPEGSVSTLKIQRTERGDSAVYLCASSSSPQGLEQFFGPGTRLTVL.

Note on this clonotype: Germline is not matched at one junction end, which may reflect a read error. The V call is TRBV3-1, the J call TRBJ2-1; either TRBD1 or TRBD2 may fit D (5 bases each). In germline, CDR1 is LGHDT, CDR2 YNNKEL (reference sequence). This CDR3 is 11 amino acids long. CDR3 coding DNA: TGTGCCAGTGGGGGTAAAAATGAGCAGTTATTC. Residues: CASGGKNEQLF.

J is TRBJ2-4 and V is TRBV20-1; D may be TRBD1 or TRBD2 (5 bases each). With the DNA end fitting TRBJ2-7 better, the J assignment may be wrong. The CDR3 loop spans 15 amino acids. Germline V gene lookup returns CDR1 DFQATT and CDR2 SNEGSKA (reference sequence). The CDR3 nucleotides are TGCAGTGCCAGATCCGGGACGGCGTCGTCCTACGAGCAGTACTTC. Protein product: CSARSGTASSYEQYF.

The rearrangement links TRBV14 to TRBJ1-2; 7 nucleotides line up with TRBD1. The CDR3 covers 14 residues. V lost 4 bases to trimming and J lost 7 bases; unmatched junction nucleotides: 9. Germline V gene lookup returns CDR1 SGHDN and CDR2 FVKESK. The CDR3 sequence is CASSPYRGRRGYTF. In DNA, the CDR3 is TGTGCCAGCAGCCCATACAGGGGAAGACGTGGCTACACCTTC.